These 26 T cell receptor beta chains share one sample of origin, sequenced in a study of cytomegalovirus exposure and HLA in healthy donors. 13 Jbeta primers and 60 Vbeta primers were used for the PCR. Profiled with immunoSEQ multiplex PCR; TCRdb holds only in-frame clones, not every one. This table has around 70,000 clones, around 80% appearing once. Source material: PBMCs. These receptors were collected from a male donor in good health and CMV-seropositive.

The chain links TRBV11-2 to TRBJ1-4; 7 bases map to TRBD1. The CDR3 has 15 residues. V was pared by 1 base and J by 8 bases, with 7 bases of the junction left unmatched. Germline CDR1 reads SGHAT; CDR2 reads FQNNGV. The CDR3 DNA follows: TGTGCCAGCAGCTTAGGAGGACAGGCTACCGAAAAACTGTTTTTT. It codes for CASSLGGQATEKLFF.

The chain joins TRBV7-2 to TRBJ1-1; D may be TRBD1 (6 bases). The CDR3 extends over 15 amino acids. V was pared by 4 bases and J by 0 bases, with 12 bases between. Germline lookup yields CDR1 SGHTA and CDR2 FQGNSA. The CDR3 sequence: CASSSSTGLNTEAFF. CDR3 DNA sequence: TGTGCCAGCAGCTCCTCGACAGGTTTGAACACTGAAGCTTTCTTT.

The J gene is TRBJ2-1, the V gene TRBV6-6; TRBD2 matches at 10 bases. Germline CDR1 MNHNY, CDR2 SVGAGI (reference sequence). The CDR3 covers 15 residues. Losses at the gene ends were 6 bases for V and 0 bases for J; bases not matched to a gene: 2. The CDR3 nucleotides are TGTGCCAGCAGGCCTAGCGGGAGCTCCTACAATGAGCAGTTCTTC. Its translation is CASRPSGSSYNEQFF.

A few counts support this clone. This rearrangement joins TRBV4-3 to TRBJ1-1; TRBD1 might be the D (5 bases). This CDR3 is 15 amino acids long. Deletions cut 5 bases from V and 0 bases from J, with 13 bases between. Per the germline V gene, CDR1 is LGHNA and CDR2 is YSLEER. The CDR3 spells CASSEPRGMNTEAFF. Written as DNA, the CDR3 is TGCGCCAGCAGCGAGCCTCGGGGGATGAACACTGAAGCTTTCTTT.

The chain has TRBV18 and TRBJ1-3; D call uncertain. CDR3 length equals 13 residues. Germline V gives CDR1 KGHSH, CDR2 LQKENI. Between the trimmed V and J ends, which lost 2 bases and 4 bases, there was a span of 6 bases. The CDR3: CASSPTVGNTIYF. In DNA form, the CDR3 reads TGTGCCAGCTCACCAACGGTGGGAAACACCATATATTTT.

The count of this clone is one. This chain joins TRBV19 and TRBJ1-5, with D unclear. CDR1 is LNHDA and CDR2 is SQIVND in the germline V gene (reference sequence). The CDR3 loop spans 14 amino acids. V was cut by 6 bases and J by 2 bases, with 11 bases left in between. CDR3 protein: CASRPISGNQPQHF. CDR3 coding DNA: TGTGCCAGTAGGCCGATCTCGGGCAATCAGCCCCAGCATTTT.

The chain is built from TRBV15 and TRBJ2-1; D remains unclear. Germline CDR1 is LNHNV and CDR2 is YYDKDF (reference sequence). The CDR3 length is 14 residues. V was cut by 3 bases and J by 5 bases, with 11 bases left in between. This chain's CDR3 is CATSSNMRNNEQFF. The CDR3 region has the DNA TGTGCCACCAGCAGCAATATGCGGAACAATGAGCAGTTCTTC.

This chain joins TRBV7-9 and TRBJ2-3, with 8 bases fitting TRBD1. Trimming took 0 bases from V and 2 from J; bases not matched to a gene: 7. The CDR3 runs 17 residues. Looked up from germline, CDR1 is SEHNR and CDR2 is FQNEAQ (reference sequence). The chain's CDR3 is CASSLAETDRVTDTQYF. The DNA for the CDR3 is TGTGCCAGCAGCTTAGCAGAAACGGACAGGGTCACAGATACGCAGTATTTT.

The CDR3 loop reads CASSSTTGTGLRNQPQHF. The CDR3 DNA is TGTGCCAGCAGTTCAACGACCGGGACAGGGCTACGAAATCAGCCCCAGCATTTT. The chain combines TRBV27 with TRBJ1-5, with 9 bases matching TRBD1. V shed 4 bases, J shed 4 bases, and the junction held 14 bases outside the gene matches. Germline CDR1 is MNHEY and CDR2 is SMNVEV (reference sequence). This CDR3 has 18 amino acids.

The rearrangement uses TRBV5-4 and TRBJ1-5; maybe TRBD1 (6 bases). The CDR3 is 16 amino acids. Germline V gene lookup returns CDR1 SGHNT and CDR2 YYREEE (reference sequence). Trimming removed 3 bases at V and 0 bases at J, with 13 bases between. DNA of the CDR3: TGTGCCAGCAGCTCGGGGGGCGCCTATAGCAATCAGCCCCAGCATTTT. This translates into CASSSGGAYSNQPQHF.

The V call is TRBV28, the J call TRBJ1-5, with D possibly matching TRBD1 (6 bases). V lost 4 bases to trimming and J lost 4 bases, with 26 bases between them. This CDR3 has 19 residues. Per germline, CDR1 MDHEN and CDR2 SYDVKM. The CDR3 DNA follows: TGTGCCAGCAGTTCAACGGACAGAGTCAAAATTCCAAGGAATCAGCCCCAGCATTTT. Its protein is CASSSTDRVKIPRNQPQHF.

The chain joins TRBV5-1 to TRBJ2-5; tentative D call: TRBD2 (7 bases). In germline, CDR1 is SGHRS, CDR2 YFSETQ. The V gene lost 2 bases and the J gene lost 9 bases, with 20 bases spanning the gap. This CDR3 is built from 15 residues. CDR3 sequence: CASSFDPGGLGAQYF. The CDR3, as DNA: TGCGCCAGCAGCTTTGACCCCGGGGGGCTGGGGGCCCAGTACTTC.

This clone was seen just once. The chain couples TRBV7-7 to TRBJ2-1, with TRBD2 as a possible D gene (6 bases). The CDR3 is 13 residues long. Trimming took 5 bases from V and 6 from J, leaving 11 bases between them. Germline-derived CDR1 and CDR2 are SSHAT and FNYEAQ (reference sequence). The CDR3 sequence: CASSEDYSNEQFF. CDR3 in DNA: TGTGCCAGCAGCGAGGACTATAGCAATGAGCAGTTCTTC.

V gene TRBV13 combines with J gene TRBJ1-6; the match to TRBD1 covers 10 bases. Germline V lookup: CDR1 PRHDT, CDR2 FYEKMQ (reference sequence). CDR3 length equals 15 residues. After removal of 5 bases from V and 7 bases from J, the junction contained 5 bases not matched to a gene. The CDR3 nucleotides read TGTGCCAGCAGCCACGACAGGGGGCAAAATTCACCCCTCCACTTT. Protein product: CASSHDRGQNSPLHF. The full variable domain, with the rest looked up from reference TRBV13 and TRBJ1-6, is AAGVIQSPRHLIKEKRETATLKCYPIPRHDTVYWYQQGPGQDPQFLISFYEKMQSDKGSIPDRFSAQQFSDYHSELNMSSLELGDSALYFCASSHDRGQNSPLHFGNGTRLTVT.

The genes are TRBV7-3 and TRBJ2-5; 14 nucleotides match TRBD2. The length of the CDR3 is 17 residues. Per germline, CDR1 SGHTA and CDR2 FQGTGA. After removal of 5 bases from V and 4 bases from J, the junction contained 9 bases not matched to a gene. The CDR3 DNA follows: TGTGCCAGCAGCCCGGGACTAGCGGGAGTCGAGTTAGAGACCCAGTACTTC. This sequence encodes CASSPGLAGVELETQYF.

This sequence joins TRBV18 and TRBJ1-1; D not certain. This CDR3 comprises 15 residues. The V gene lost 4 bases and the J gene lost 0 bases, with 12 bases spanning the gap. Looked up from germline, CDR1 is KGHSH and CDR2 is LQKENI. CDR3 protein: CASSLPTEMNTEAFF. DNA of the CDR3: TGTGCCAGCTCACTCCCCACAGAGATGAACACTGAAGCTTTCTTT.

Here the CDR3 DNA reads TGTGCCAGCAGCTTAGCGGGGACAGTTCCCCAAGAGACCCAGTACTTC. Encoded protein: CASSLAGTVPQETQYF. The V call is TRBV7-6, the J call TRBJ2-5; 7 bases agree with TRBD1. The CDR3 runs 16 residues. Germline CDR1 SGHVS, CDR2 FNYEAQ. With 0 bases clipped from V and 1 base from J, the junction kept 5 bases outside the gene matches. The complete variable domain, with remaining parts taken from reference TRBV7-6 and TRBJ2-5, reads GAGVSQSPRYKVTKRGQDVALRCDPISGHVSLYWYRQALGQGPEFLTYFNYEAQQDKSGLPNDRFSAERPEGSISTLTIQRTEQRDSAMYRCASSLAGTVPQETQYFGPGTRLLVL.

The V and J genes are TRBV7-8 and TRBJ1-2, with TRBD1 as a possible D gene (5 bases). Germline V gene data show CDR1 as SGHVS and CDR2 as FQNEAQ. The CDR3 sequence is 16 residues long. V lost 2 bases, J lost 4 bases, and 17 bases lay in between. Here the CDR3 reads CASSLSQGRASYGYTF. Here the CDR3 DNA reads TGTGCCAGCAGCTTATCTCAGGGCAGGGCATCCTATGGCTACACCTTC.

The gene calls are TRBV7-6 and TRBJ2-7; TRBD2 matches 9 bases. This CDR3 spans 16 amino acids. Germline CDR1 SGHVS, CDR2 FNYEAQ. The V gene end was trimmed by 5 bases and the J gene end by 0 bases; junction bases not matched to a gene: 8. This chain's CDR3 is CASSHSGSFSSYEQYF. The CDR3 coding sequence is TGTGCCAGCAGCCATAGCGGGAGTTTTAGCTCCTACGAGCAGTACTTC.

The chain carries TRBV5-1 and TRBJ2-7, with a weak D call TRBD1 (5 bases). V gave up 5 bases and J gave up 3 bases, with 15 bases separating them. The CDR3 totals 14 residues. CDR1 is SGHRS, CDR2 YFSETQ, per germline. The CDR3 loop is CASRPDTLVYEQYF. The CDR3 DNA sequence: TGCGCCAGCAGACCGGACACGCTGGTCTACGAGCAGTACTTC.

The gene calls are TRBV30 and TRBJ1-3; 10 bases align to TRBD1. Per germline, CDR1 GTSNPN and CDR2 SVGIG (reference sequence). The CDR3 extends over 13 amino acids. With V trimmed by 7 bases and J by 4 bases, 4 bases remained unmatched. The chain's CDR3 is CAFGTGDGNTIYF. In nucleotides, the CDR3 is TGTGCCTTCGGGACAGGGGACGGAAACACCATATATTTT.

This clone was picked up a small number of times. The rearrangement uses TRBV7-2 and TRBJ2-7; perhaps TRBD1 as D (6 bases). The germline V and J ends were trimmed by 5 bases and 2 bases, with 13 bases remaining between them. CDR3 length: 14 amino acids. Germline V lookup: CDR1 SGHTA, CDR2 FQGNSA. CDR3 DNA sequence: TGTGCCAGCAGCGAATCGAGGGGGACCTACGAGCAGTACTTC. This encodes CASSESRGTYEQYF.

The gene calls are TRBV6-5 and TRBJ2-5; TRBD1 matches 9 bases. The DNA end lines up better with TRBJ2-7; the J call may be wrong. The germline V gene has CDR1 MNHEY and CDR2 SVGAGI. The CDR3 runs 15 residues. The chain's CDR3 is CASSYSGTGTYEQYF. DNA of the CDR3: TGTGCCAGCAGTTACTCGGGGACAGGGACCTACGAGCAGTACTTC.

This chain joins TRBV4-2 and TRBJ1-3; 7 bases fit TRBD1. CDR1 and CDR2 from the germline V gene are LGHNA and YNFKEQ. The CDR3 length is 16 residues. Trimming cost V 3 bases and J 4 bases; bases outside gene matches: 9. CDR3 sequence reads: CASSQSAGGTGNTIYF. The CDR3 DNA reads TGTGCCAGCAGCCAGTCCGCAGGGGGTACGGGAAACACCATATATTTT.

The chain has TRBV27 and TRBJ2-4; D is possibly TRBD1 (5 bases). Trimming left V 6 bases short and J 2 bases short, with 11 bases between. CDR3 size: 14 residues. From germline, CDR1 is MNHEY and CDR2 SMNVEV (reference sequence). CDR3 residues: CASSLPGSKNIQYF. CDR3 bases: TGTGCCAGCAGCCTCCCAGGGTCCAAAAACATTCAGTACTTC.

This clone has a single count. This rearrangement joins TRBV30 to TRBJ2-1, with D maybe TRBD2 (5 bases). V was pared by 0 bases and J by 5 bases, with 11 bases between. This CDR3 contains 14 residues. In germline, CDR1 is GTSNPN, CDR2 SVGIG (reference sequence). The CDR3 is CAWSVQIGDNEQFF. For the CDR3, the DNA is TGTGCCTGGAGTGTACAGATCGGGGACAATGAGCAGTTCTTC.